The sequence of this T cell receptor beta chain was determined in a study of blood T cells in healthy people across ages. Next came a second PCR, run for about 6 to 11 cycles, which used a sample-barcoded 5' primer along with a J-beta primer mix. One entry per CDR3 protein results from TCRdb running MiXCR on the 5' RACE reads. The table has about 400,000 distinct CDR3 sequences, 50% to 60% seen once. The CDR3 is made up of 13 amino acids. Germline CDR1 reads SNHLY; CDR2 reads FYNNEI. V was cut by 3 bases and J by 2 bases, with 6 bases left in between. This clonotype was observed many times. The V gene is TRBV2, the J gene TRBJ2-3; unclear D gene. This clonotype was sampled from a man in his sixties in good health. Sample: blood. The chain's CDR3 is CASSEPDTDTQYF. The DNA for the CDR3 is TGTGCCAGCAGTGAGCCAGACACAGATACGCAGTATTTT.